The 4 T cell receptor beta chains reported below all come from one sample, sequenced in a study of tumor-infiltrating lymphocytes in primary liver carcinoma. Production of TCR beta cDNA used roughly 0.55 ug total RNA together with a constant-region primer. Researchers made the TCR beta libraries by running three nested multiplex PCR rounds with slightly modified ARM-PCR. TRBV1-TRBV30 forward primers and a C-beta reverse primer were used in the first two PCR rounds, which each ran for approximately 9 cycles. TCRdb independently ran MiXCR on the multiplex PCR reads; one entry per CDR3 protein. The table includes about 210,000 distinct CDR3 sequences, about 65% detected once. Both blood RNA, taken from unsorted whole blood, and germline DNA were extracted. Sequenced input: peripheral blood. The source of these receptors is an older woman with primary liver carcinoma and hepatitis B virus infection.

The rearrangement uses TRBV21-1 and TRBJ2-7; TRBD1 is taken as the D call from the table, unchecked against the DNA. TRBV21-1 is a pseudogene. CDR3 length: 15 amino acids. The CDR3 reads CASSEWGSRFHDQYF. The CDR3 DNA sequence: TGTGCCAGCAGCGAGTGGGGGAGCAGGTTCCACGATCAGTACTTC.

This clonotype was picked up many times. The chain is built from TRBV29-1 and TRBJ2-1; 8 bases fit TRBD1. V trimming: 7 bases; J trimming: 6 bases; junction bases outside the gene matches: 5. This CDR3 spans 12 amino acids. CDR1 and CDR2 (germline): SQVTM, ANQGSEA. The CDR3 DNA reads as TGCAGCGCCGGACAGGGAGGCAATGAGCAGTTCTTC. Translating gives CSAGQGGNEQFF.

The chain carries TRBV18 and TRBJ1-1; 7 bases align to TRBD1. The CDR3 has 13 amino acids. CDR1 and CDR2 from the germline V gene are KGHSH and LQKENI. The ends lost 6 bases at V and 11 bases at J; junction bases unmatched: 12. The CDR3 DNA follows: TGTGCCAGCTCTTTACAGGGGACCGGGACGGCTTTCTTT. This gives the protein CASSLQGTGTAFF.

Concerning this clonotype: Lacking the conserved final phenylalanine or tryptophan, this CDR3 likely reflects a read error. V and J are TRBV4-2 and TRBJ2-4; D ambiguous. CDR3 length equals 17 residues. In germline, CDR1 is LGHNA, CDR2 YNFKEQ. V was pared by 4 bases and J by 4 bases, with 20 bases between. CDR3 sequence reads: CASSREAGLPGKNIQYL. The CDR3 coding sequence is TGTGCCAGCAGCCGAGAGGCCGGTCTCCCCGGTAAAAACATTCAGTACTTG.